This passage covers 3 T cell receptor beta chains from one sample sequenced in a study of cytomegalovirus exposure and HLA in healthy donors. The PCR was carried out with 60 Vbeta primers and 13 Jbeta primers. TCRdb keeps only in-frame clones here, not all; method: immunoSEQ multiplex PCR. This sample has some 120,000 clones, with roughly four fifths found just once. Sequencing was carried out using PBMCs. The receptors come from a woman in her sixties in good health and CMV-seropositive.

The chain links TRBV15 to TRBJ2-3; D is perhaps TRBD2 (6 bases). V dropped 4 bases and J dropped 3 bases, with 17 bases sitting between them. The germline gives CDR1 LNHNV, CDR2 YYDKDF (reference sequence). The CDR3 extends over 16 amino acids. CDR3 bases: TGTGCCACCAGCACCACTAGCTACCTCACGACAGATACGCAGTATTTT. Its translation: CATSTTSYLTTDTQYF.

The chain links TRBV6-4 to TRBJ2-1, with 13 bases fitting TRBD2. Germline V CDR1 and CDR2: MRHNA, SNTAGT. The CDR3 runs to 16 residues. V shed 0 bases, J shed 7 bases, and the junction held 3 bases outside the gene matches. The CDR3 DNA is TGTGCCAGCAGTGACTCAGGGACTAGCGGGGTAAATGAGCAGTTCTTC. Translated, it gives CASSDSGTSGVNEQFF.

The gene calls are TRBV4-1 and TRBJ2-7, with a tentative D call TRBD1 (6 bases). Germline CDR1 is MGHRA and CDR2 is YSYEKL. V was pared by 3 bases and J by 3 bases, with 15 bases between. The CDR3 is 15 amino acids. As DNA, the CDR3 is TGCGCCAGCAGCCAGGACAACAGGGTAGACTACGAGCAGTACTTC. As protein: CASSQDNRVDYEQYF.